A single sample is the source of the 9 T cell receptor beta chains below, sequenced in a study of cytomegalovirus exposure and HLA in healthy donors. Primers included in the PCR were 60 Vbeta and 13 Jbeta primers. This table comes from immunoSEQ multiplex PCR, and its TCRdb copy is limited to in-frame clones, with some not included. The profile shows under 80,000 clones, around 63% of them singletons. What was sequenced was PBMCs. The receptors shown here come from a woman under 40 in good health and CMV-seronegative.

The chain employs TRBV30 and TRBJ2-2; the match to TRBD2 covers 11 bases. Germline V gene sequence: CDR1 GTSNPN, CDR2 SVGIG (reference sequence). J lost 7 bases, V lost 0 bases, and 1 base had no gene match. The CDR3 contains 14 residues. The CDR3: CAWSVGLAGGELFF. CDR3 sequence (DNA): TGTGCCTGGAGTGTCGGACTAGCGGGCGGGGAGCTGTTTTTT.

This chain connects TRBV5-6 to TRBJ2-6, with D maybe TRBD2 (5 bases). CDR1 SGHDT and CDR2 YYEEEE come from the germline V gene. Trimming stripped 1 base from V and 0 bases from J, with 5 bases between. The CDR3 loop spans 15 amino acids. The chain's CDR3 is CASSLRGSGANVLTF. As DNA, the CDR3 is TGTGCCAGCAGCTTGCGGGGCTCTGGGGCCAACGTCCTGACTTTC.

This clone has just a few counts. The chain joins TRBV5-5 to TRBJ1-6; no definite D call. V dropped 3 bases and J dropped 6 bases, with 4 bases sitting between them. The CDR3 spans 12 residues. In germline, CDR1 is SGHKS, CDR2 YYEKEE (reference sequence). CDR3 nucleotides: TGTGCCAGCAGCTCTATTAATTCACCCCTCCACTTT. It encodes CASSSINSPLHF.

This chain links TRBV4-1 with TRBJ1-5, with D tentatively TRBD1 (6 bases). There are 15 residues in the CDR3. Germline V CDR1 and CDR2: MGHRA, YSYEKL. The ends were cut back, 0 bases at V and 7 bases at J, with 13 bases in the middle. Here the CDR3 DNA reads TGCGCCAGCAGCCAAGATCTCGGGGGGCACCAGCCCCAGCATTTT. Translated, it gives CASSQDLGGHQPQHF.

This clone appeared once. The CDR3 loop reads CASSLGLAGITGELFF. The CDR3 DNA is TGTGCCAGCAGCTTAGGGCTAGCGGGGATCACCGGGGAGCTGTTTTTT. The chain has TRBV7-9 and TRBJ2-2, with 9 bases lining up with TRBD2. This CDR3 is 16 amino acids long. The V gene's germline CDR1 is SEHNR and CDR2 FQNEAQ (reference sequence). Trimming took 1 base from V and 4 from J; bases not matched to a gene: 4.

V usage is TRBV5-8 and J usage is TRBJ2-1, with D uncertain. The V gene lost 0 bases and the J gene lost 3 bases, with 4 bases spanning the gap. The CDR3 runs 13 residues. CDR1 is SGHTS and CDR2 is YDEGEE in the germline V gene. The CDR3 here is CASSLAIYNEQFF. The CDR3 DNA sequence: TGTGCCAGCAGCTTGGCCATCTACAATGAGCAGTTCTTC. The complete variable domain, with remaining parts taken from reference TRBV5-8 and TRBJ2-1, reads EAGVTQSPTHLIKTRGQQATLRCSPISGHTSVYWYQQALGLGLQFLLWYDEGEERNRGNFPPRFSGRQFPNYSSELNVNALELEDSALYLCASSLAIYNEQFFGPGTRLTVL.

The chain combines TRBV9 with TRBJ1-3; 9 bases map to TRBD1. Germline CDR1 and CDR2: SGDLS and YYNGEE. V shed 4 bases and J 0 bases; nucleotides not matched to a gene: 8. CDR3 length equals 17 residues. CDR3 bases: TGTGCCAGCAGCTCCCGACAGGGGGGTAACTCTGGAAACACCATATATTTT. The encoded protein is CASSSRQGGNSGNTIYF. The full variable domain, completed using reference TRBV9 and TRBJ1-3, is DSGVTQTPKHLITATGQRVTLRCSPRSGDLSVYWYQQSLDQGLQFLIQYYNGEERAKGNILERFSAQQFPDLHSELNLSSLELGDSALYFCASSSRQGGNSGNTIYFGEGSWLTVV.

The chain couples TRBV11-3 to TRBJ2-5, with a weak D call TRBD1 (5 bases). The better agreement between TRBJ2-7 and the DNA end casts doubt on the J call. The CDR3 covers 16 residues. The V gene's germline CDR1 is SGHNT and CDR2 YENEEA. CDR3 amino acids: CASSDRYRTPENEQYF. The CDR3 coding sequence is TGTGCCAGCAGCGACCGCTACAGGACCCCGGAGAACGAGCAGTACTTC.

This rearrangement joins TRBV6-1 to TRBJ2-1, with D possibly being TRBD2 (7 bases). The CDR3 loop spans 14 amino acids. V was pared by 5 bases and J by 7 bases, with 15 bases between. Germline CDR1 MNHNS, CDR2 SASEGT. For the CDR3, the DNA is TGTGCCAGCAGTTCCACGGGGGGCCGTAATGAGCAGTTCTTC. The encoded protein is CASSSTGGRNEQFF.